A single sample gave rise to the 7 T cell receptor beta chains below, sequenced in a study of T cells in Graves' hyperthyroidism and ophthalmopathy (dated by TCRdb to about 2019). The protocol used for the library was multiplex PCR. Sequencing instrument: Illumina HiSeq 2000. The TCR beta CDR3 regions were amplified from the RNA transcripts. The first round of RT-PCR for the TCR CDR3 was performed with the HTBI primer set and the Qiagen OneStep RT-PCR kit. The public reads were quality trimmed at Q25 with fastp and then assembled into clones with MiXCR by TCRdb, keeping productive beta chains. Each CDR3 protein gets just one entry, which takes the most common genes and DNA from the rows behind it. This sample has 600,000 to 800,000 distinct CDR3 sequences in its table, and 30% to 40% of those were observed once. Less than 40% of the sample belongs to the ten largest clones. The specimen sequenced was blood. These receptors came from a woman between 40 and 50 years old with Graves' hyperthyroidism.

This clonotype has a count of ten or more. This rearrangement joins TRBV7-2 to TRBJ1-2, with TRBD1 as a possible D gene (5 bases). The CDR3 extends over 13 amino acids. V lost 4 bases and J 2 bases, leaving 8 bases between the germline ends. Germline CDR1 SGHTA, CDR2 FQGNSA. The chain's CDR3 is CASSSRQNYGYTF. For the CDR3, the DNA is TGTGCCAGCAGCTCACGACAGAACTATGGCTACACCTTC.

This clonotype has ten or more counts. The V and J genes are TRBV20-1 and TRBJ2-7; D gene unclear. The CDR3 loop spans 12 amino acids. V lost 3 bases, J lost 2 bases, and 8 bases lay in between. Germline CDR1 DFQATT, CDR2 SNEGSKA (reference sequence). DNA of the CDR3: TGCAGTGCTAGCGGGCCAACCTACGAGCAGTACTTC. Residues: CSASGPTYEQYF.

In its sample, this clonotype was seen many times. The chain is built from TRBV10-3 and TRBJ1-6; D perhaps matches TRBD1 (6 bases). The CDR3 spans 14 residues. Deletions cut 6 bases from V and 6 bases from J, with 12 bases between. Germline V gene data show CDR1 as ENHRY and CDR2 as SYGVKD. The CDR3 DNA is TGTGCCATCAGGGAGGGACAAACTAATTCACCCCTCCACTTT. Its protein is CAIREGQTNSPLHF.

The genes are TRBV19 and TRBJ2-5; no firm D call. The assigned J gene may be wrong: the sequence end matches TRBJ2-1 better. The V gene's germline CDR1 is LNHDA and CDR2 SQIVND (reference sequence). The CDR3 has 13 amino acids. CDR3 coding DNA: TGTGCCAGTAGTATCGGCGGAGACAATGAGCAGTTCTTC. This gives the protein CASSIGGDNEQFF.

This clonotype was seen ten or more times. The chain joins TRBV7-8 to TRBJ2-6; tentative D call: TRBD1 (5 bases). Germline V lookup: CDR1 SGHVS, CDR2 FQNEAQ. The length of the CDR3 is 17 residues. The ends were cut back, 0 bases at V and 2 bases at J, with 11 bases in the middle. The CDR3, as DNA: TGTGCCAGCAGCTTAGCAGGCAGGGCCACTGGGGCCAACGTCCTGACTTTC. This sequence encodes CASSLAGRATGANVLTF.

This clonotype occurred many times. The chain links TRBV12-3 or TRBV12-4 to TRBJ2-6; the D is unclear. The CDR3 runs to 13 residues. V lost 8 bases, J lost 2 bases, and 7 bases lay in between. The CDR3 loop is CASRVAGANVLTF. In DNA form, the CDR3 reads TGTGCCAGCCGGGTGGCTGGGGCCAACGTCCTGACTTTC.

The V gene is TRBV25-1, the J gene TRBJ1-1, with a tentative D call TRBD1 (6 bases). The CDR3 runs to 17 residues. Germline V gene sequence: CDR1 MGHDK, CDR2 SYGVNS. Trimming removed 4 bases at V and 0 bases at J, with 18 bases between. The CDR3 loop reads CASSARDGQSMNTEAFF. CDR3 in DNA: TGTGCCAGCAGTGCTAGAGATGGACAGTCCATGAACACTGAAGCTTTCTTT.